A single sample gave rise to the 21 T cell receptor beta chains below, sequenced in a study of blood T cell repertoires in COVID-19. Data came from immunoSEQ multiplex PCR; TCRdb stores just in-frame clones and leaves some out. The sample holds 150,000 to 200,000 clones, roughly 86% seen once. The specimen was peripheral blood. The receptor set was obtained from a woman aged 30 to 39 with active or convalescent COVID-19.

This clone showed up just once. The V gene is TRBV27, the J gene TRBJ1-2, with a weak D call TRBD1 (6 bases). Germline V gives CDR1 MNHEY, CDR2 SMNVEV (reference sequence). The CDR3 covers 14 residues. The V end was cut by 3 bases, the J end by 4 bases, with 12 bases between. CDR3 region: CASSFLQGAYGYTF. In nucleotides, the CDR3 is TGTGCCAGCAGTTTCCTACAGGGAGCCTATGGCTACACCTTC.

V usage is TRBV29-1 and J usage is TRBJ2-7; TRBD1 aligns across 8 bases. The germline gives CDR1 SQVTM, CDR2 ANQGSEA. V was clipped by 1 base and J by 2 bases; unmatched bases: 1. This CDR3 contains 13 residues. The CDR3 region is CSVEGDRTYEQYF. CDR3 coding DNA: TGCAGCGTTGAAGGGGACAGGACCTACGAGCAGTACTTC.

The chain is built from TRBV2 and TRBJ2-5; 9 bases are shared with TRBD1. V shed 8 bases, J shed 2 bases, and the junction held 3 bases outside the gene matches. This CDR3 contains 13 residues. CDR1 is SNHLY and CDR2 is FYNNEI in the germline V gene. CDR3 sequence: CASRGQGQETQYF. CDR3 nucleotide sequence: TGTGCCAGCCGGGGACAGGGTCAAGAGACCCAGTACTTC.

The rearrangement joins TRBV19 to TRBJ1-1; D perhaps matches TRBD1 (5 bases). CDR3 length equals 12 residues. Germline V lookup: CDR1 LNHDA, CDR2 SQIVND (reference sequence). The ends were cut back, 5 bases at V and 8 bases at J, with 12 bases in the middle. The CDR3 DNA is TGTGCCAGTAGTGACACAGGAGTCGAAGCTTTCTTT. Amino acid sequence: CASSDTGVEAFF.

The chain has TRBV27 and TRBJ1-6; 7 positions agree with TRBD1. CDR3 length equals 13 residues. Germline V gene lookup returns CDR1 MNHEY and CDR2 SMNVEV (reference sequence). V gave up 6 bases and J gave up 8 bases; unmatched junction bases: 4. The CDR3 spells CASSGQVDSPLHF. CDR3 bases: TGTGCCAGCAGCGGACAGGTTGATTCACCCCTCCACTTT.

The J gene is TRBJ1-4, the V gene TRBV5-4; tentatively, D is TRBD1 (5 bases). In germline, CDR1 is SGHNT, CDR2 YYREEE (reference sequence). The CDR3 length is 15 residues. The ends were cut back, 1 base at V and 8 bases at J, with 15 bases in the middle. CDR3 residues: CASSLSSGWSEKLFF. Here the CDR3 DNA reads TGTGCCAGCAGCTTGTCGTCAGGGTGGAGCGAAAAACTGTTTTTT.

V is TRBV10-1 and J is TRBJ1-1; 9 bases align to TRBD1. The J segment lost 1 base and the V segment lost 6 bases, leaving 12 bases of the junction unmatched. The CDR3 has 17 amino acids. Looked up from germline, CDR1 is WNHNN and CDR2 is SYGVQD (reference sequence). The CDR3 DNA follows: TGCGCCAGCAGATCGGACAGGGGCTCGGGAGGGAACACTGAAGCTTTCTTT. The encoded protein is CASRSDRGSGGNTEAFF.

The chain combines TRBV11-2 with TRBJ1-2; possible D gene TRBD1, 6 bases. Looked up from germline, CDR1 is SGHAT and CDR2 is FQNNGV. This CDR3 is built from 16 residues. The V and J ends lost 5 bases and 6 bases respectively, with 22 bases between them. This chain's CDR3 is CASSQGEQGFGHGYTF. CDR3 sequence (DNA): TGTGCCAGCAGCCAAGGGGAACAGGGTTTTGGTCATGGCTACACCTTC.

The CDR3 is CASSLGGKGSEKLFF. In DNA, the CDR3 is TGCGCCAGCAGCTTGGGCGGGAAGGGGAGTGAAAAACTGTTTTTT. The V and J genes are TRBV5-1 and TRBJ1-4; maybe TRBD1 (5 bases). Germline lookup yields CDR1 SGHRS and CDR2 YFSETQ. The CDR3 is made up of 15 amino acids. Trimming cost V 0 bases and J 7 bases, with 13 bases left between them.

The chain employs TRBV21-1 and TRBJ1-4. TRBV21-1 constitutes a pseudogene. The CDR3 spans 14 residues. For the CDR3, the DNA is TGTGCCAGCAGCAAAAAGAGGCTCGGGGAAAAACTGTTTTTT. Amino acids: CASSKKRLGEKLFF.

The genes are TRBV2 and TRBJ2-3, with 10 bases identical to TRBD2. CDR3 length equals 15 residues. With 7 bases clipped from V and 3 bases from J, the junction kept 7 bases outside the gene matches. CDR1 and CDR2 (germline): SNHLY, FYNNEI. CDR3 amino acids: CASMLAGDITDTQYF. DNA of the CDR3: TGTGCCAGCATGCTAGCGGGAGATATTACAGATACGCAGTATTTT.

This sequence joins TRBV9 and TRBJ2-2; 12 bases line up with TRBD1. J gave up 12 bases and V 3 bases, and 6 bases lay outside the gene matches. The CDR3 spans 14 residues. CDR1 and CDR2 from the germline V gene are SGDLS and YYNGEE. DNA of the CDR3: TGTGCCAGCAGCGACCGGGACAGGGGGCTGAAGCTGTTTTTT. Encoded protein: CASSDRDRGLKLFF.

The chain joins TRBV4-1 to TRBJ2-7; no clear D. Germline lookup yields CDR1 MGHRA and CDR2 YSYEKL. The CDR3 runs 15 residues. V was pared by 1 base and J by 3 bases, with 13 bases between. The CDR3 sequence: CASSQADTRYYEQYF. CDR3 bases: TGCGCCAGCAGCCAAGCCGACACACGATACTACGAGCAGTACTTC.

This chain links TRBV18 with TRBJ2-3; D possibly corresponds to TRBD1 (6 bases). The V end lost 2 bases, the J end lost 2 bases, and 23 bases lay between the germline ends. This CDR3 has 19 residues. Germline assignment: CDR1 KGHSH and CDR2 LQKENI. The CDR3 here is CASSPIGSLDSSATDTQYF. In DNA, the CDR3 is TGTGCCAGCTCACCAATCGGATCGCTGGACAGCTCGGCCACAGATACGCAGTATTTT.

The rearrangement joins TRBV3-1 (or the pseudogene TRBV3-2) to TRBJ2-1; D not resolved. The CDR3 sequence is 12 residues long. Germline CDR1 LGHDT, CDR2 YNNKEL (reference sequence). V lost 2 bases to trimming and J lost 3 bases, with 2 bases between them. CDR3 loop: CASSQYYNEQFF. CDR3 DNA sequence: TGTGCCAGCAGCCAATACTACAATGAGCAGTTCTTC.

V usage is TRBV4-1 and J usage is TRBJ2-5; 11 bases fit TRBD2. CDR1 and CDR2 (germline): MGHRA, YSYEKL. The junction had 2 bases not matched to a gene; V was cut back by 1 base and J by 4 bases. The CDR3 runs to 15 residues. The CDR3 here is CASSQVGLAGETQYF. CDR3 nucleotide sequence: TGCGCCAGCAGCCAAGTCGGACTAGCGGGAGAGACCCAGTACTTC.

The J gene is TRBJ2-7, the V gene TRBV11-2; 8 nucleotides align to TRBD2. This CDR3 has 15 amino acids. Germline CDR1 and CDR2: SGHAT and FQNNGV. V gave up 5 bases and J gave up 0 bases; unmatched junction bases: 6. The CDR3 coding sequence is TGTGCCAGCAGCCGCACCGGGACTAGCTCCTACGAGCAGTACTTC. It encodes CASSRTGTSSYEQYF.

The chain uses TRBV18 and TRBJ2-3, with 9 bases matching TRBD2. CDR3 length: 17 amino acids. Germline lookup yields CDR1 KGHSH and CDR2 LQKENI. Unmatched junction bases numbered 14, after V lost 4 bases and J lost 6 bases. CDR3 sequence: CASSLRLAVKVLDTQYF. The CDR3 DNA sequence: TGTGCCAGCTCACTCCGACTAGCGGTGAAGGTTCTGGATACGCAGTATTTT. The full variable domain, its missing parts supplied by reference TRBV18 and TRBJ2-3, is NAGVMQNPRHLVRRRGQEARLRCSPMKGHSHVYWYRQLPEEGLKFMVYLQKENIIDESGMPKERFSAEFPKEGPSILRIQQVVRGDSAAYFCASSLRLAVKVLDTQYFGPGTRLTVL.

The chain joins TRBV4-1 to TRBJ1-5; TRBD1 agrees at 7 bases. Trimming removed 3 bases from V and 4 bases from J; junction bases left unmatched: 9. This CDR3 region has 16 residues. Germline V gene sequence: CDR1 MGHRA, CDR2 YSYEKL. CDR3 amino acids: CASSHLHPGQNQPQHF. The CDR3 coding sequence is TGCGCCAGCAGCCACCTTCATCCGGGACAGAATCAGCCCCAGCATTTT.

This chain links TRBV28 with TRBJ1-2, with D perhaps TRBD1 (6 bases). There are 15 residues in the CDR3. V was pared by 6 bases and J by 0 bases, with 14 bases between. Germline assignment: CDR1 MDHEN and CDR2 SYDVKM. In DNA, the CDR3 is TGTGCCAGCAGCGGGACAACTAGTTCTAACTATGGCTACACCTTC. Translation: CASSGTTSSNYGYTF.

The gene calls are TRBV4-2 and TRBJ2-7; possibly TRBD2 for D (6 bases). The ends were cut back, 0 bases at V and 0 bases at J, with 15 bases in the middle. This CDR3 has 17 amino acids. Germline CDR1 LGHNA, CDR2 YNFKEQ. This chain's CDR3 is CASSQDFGLANSYEQYF. CDR3 sequence (DNA): TGTGCCAGCAGCCAAGATTTCGGTCTAGCGAACTCCTACGAGCAGTACTTC.